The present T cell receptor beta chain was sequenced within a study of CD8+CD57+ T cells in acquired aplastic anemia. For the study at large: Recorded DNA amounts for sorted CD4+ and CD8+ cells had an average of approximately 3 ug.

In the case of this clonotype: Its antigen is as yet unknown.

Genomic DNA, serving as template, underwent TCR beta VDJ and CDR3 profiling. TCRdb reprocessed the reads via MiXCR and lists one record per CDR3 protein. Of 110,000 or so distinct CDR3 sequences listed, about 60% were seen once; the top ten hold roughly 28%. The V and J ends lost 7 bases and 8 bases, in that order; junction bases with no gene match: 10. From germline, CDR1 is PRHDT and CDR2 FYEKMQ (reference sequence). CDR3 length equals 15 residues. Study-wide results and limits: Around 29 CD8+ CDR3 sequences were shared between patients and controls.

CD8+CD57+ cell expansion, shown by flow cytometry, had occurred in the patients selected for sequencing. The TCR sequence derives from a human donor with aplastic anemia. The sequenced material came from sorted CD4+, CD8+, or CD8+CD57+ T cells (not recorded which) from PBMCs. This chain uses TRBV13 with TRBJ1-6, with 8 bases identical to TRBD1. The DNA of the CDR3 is TGTGCCAGCAACTTGGCAGGGGGCACGGATTCACCCCTCCACTTT. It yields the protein CASNLAGGTDSPLHF.